The entry below describes one T cell receptor (beta chain). This specimen comes from a study of T-cell reconstitution after alpha-beta-depleted transplantation in children. The library targeted TCRbeta and was prepared with unique molecular identifiers. TCRdb fed the PCR reads into MiXCR, producing one record per CDR3 protein. The sample lists 150,000 to 250,000 distinct CDR3 sequences, just over 14% occurring once. CDR3 size: 11 residues. V was trimmed by 7 bases and J by 11 bases, leaving 17 bases between them. Germline-derived CDR1 and CDR2 are DFQATT and SNEGSKA (reference sequence). The chain links TRBV20-1 to TRBJ1-1; maybe TRBD1 (6 bases). Source: PBMCs from the stem cell graft donor, taken from the stem cell graft. The receptor was derived from a human donor who donated a stem cell graft to a child with acute lymphoblastic leukemia. The CDR3 reads CSVTATGGAFF. The CDR3 DNA follows: TGCAGTGTGACCGCTACCGGGGGCGCTTTCTTT.